The 18 T cell receptor beta chains below were found in one sample sequenced in a study of control samples from healthy donors and cancer patients. TCRdb's copy holds only in-frame clones and misses some; the assay was immunoSEQ multiplex PCR. Here the sample spans some 100,000 clones, approximately 95% being singletons. Sequenced sample: blood. These receptors were obtained from a man aged 18-30 years in good health.

The rearrangement links TRBV6-1 to TRBJ1-6, with a weak D call TRBD1 (6 bases). The V end lost 3 bases, the J end lost 3 bases, and 18 bases lay between the germline ends. This CDR3 is built from 18 residues. Looked up from germline, CDR1 is MNHNS and CDR2 is SASEGT. The CDR3 DNA reads as TGTGCCAGCAGTGATGAGGACAGCGGCGGTTTCTATAATTCACCCCTCCACTTT. Protein: CASSDEDSGGFYNSPLHF.

The J gene is TRBJ2-4, the V gene TRBV30; D is possibly TRBD2 (5 bases). The germline CDR1 and CDR2 sequences are GTSNPN and SVGIG (reference sequence). Trimming took off 3 bases at V and 3 bases at J, with 15 bases between the two ends. The CDR3 length is 15 residues. The DNA of the CDR3 is TGTGCCTGGAGGGCACCAATAGGAGGCAAAAACATTCAGTACTTC. It specifies CAWRAPIGGKNIQYF.

The chain combines TRBV7-9 with TRBJ1-1; D is perhaps TRBD1 (5 bases). CDR1 SEHNR and CDR2 FQNEAQ come from the germline V gene (reference sequence). This CDR3 region has 12 residues. The V gene lost 7 bases and the J gene lost 7 bases, with 13 bases spanning the gap. CDR3 nucleotide sequence: TGTGCCAGCACTCTAACGGGGGGTGAAGCTTTCTTT. Translation gives CASTLTGGEAFF. Full variable domain (missing parts from reference TRBV7-9 and TRBJ1-1): DTGVSQNPRHKITKRGQNVTFRCDPISEHNRLYWYRQTLGQGPEFLTYFQNEAQLEKSRLLSDRFSAERPKGSFSTLEIQRTEQGDSAMYLCASTLTGGEAFFGQGTRLTVV.

V and J are TRBV29-1 and TRBJ1-2; the D gene is possibly TRBD1 (6 bases). The CDR3 totals 14 residues. Germline V lookup: CDR1 SQVTM, CDR2 ANQGSEA. V lost 6 bases, J lost 3 bases, and 17 bases lay in between. The CDR3 coding sequence is TGCAGCGTGGCAGGGGTGGACCGATACTATGGCTACACCTTC. This encodes CSVAGVDRYYGYTF.

The CDR3 nucleotides read TGTGTCTCAAGCGGGACGGATGAGCAGTTCTTC. It is translated as CVSSGTDEQFF. This rearrangement joins TRBV2 to TRBJ2-1; 7 bases line up with TRBD2. In germline, CDR1 is SNHLY, CDR2 FYNNEI. The CDR3 contains 11 residues.

This chain uses TRBV23-1 with TRBJ1-6; D might be TRBD1 (5 bases). Being an ORF, TRBV23-1 has a function that is uncertain. Trimming left V 6 bases short and J 3 bases short, with 21 bases between. This CDR3 is built from 18 residues. This CDR3 reads CASSYRRGGCFYNSPLHF. The CDR3 bases are TGCGCCAGCAGCTATCGGCGTGGGGGATGCTTCTATAATTCACCCCTCCACTTT.

This clone was seen only a few times. V usage is TRBV28 and J usage is TRBJ1-2; no definite D call. The ends were cut back, 4 bases at V and 0 bases at J, with 15 bases in the middle. The CDR3 contains 16 residues. Germline V CDR1 and CDR2: MDHEN, SYDVKM. The CDR3 bases are TGTGCCAGCAGTTCCTCCGGGGATCCCACTAACTATGGCTACACCTTC. Its protein is CASSSSGDPTNYGYTF.

The genes are TRBV7-9 and TRBJ1-2, with D uncertain. The CDR3 length is 14 residues. CDR1 is SEHNR and CDR2 is FQNEAQ in the germline V gene (reference sequence). V was cut by 5 bases and J by 2 bases, with 12 bases left in between. CDR3 amino acids: CASSDRGGNYGYTF. In nucleotides, the CDR3 is TGTGCCAGCAGCGACCGTGGCGGGAACTATGGCTACACCTTC.

V usage is TRBV19 and J usage is TRBJ1-2; no clear D gene. Germline CDR1 and CDR2: LNHDA and SQIVND (reference sequence). This CDR3 has 13 amino acids. Trimming removed 1 base from V and 4 bases from J, with 7 bases in between. This chain's CDR3 is CASSIVAGYGYTF. Written as DNA, the CDR3 is TGTGCCAGTAGTATAGTGGCGGGCTATGGCTACACCTTC.

The rearrangement joins TRBV27 to TRBJ1-1; no clear D gene. The CDR3 totals 14 residues. Germline values: CDR1 MNHEY, CDR2 SMNVEV (reference sequence). Trimming took off 5 bases at V and 0 bases at J, with 10 bases between the two ends. CDR3 in amino acids: CASSLNTVNTEAFF. Here the CDR3 DNA reads TGTGCCAGCAGTCTTAACACAGTGAACACTGAAGCTTTCTTT.

The chain uses TRBV30 and TRBJ2-7, with 9 nucleotides matching TRBD1. J was trimmed by 4 bases and V by 2 bases; bases with no gene match: 18. The germline CDR1 and CDR2 sequences are GTSNPN and SVGIG (reference sequence). CDR3 length: 18 residues. The CDR3 region has the DNA TGTGCCTGGAGTTCACCGGGACAGGGTAACGAGTGGGGTTACGAGCAGTACTTC. Protein product: CAWSSPGQGNEWGYEQYF.

In this sample, this clone turned up a few times. V is TRBV18 and J is TRBJ2-3; D might be TRBD2 (5 bases). Trimming removed 2 bases at V and 5 bases at J, with 14 bases between. CDR3 length equals 15 residues. Germline CDR1 and CDR2: KGHSH and LQKENI. CDR3 DNA: TGTGCCAGCTCACCATCCTCGCGGGCAAGAGATACGCAGTATTTT. Its protein is CASSPSSRARDTQYF.

The rearrangement links TRBV7-7 to TRBJ2-5; possible D gene TRBD1, 6 bases. The germline V and J ends were trimmed by 1 base and 1 base, with 13 bases remaining between them. The germline gives CDR1 SSHAT, CDR2 FNYEAQ (reference sequence). CDR3 length: 16 amino acids. CDR3 in amino acids: CASSLGRGVSQETQYF. The CDR3 region has the DNA TGTGCCAGCAGCTTAGGCAGGGGAGTCTCCCAAGAGACCCAGTACTTC.

The J gene is TRBJ1-1, the V gene TRBV7-2; a possible D gene is TRBD1 (5 bases). Germline lookup yields CDR1 SGHTA and CDR2 FQGNSA. The CDR3 length is 13 residues. V dropped 5 bases and J dropped 4 bases, with 11 bases sitting between them. Here the CDR3 reads CASSPGAGTEAFF. Written as DNA, the CDR3 is TGTGCCAGCAGCCCCGGGGCGGGCACTGAAGCTTTCTTT.

This chain uses TRBV29-1 with TRBJ1-3; D gene ambiguous. Germline V gene data show CDR1 as SQVTM and CDR2 as ANQGSEA. Trimming pared 0 bases from V and 2 bases from J, leaving 8 bases between. This CDR3 region has 14 residues. CDR3 residues: CSVEDRAAGNTIYF. CDR3 in DNA: TGCAGCGTTGAAGATCGGGCTGCTGGAAACACCATATATTTT.

The V and J genes are TRBV6-6 and TRBJ1-5; unclear D gene. The V gene's germline CDR1 is MNHNY and CDR2 SVGAGI (reference sequence). Trimming stripped 7 bases from V and 2 bases from J, with 12 bases between. The CDR3 spans 14 residues. The CDR3 nucleotides are TGTGCCAGCATAGGACCGGGTGGCAATCAGCCCCAGCATTTT. Translating gives CASIGPGGNQPQHF.

V usage is TRBV7-3 and J usage is TRBJ2-5, with TRBD1 matching over 8 bases. Per the germline V gene, CDR1 is SGHTA and CDR2 is FQGTGA. Trimming removed 3 bases from V and 2 bases from J; junction bases left unmatched: 5. The CDR3 is 15 residues long. CDR3 protein: CASSFRGQGQETQYF. The CDR3 nucleotides read TGTGCCAGCAGCTTCCGAGGACAGGGACAAGAGACCCAGTACTTC.

This chain uses TRBV14 with TRBJ2-7; the D gene is possibly TRBD1 (6 bases). V lost 1 base and J lost 3, with 10 bases in between. The germline V gene encodes CDR1 SGHDN and CDR2 FVKESK. This CDR3 spans 14 amino acids. The CDR3 nucleotides are TGTGCCAGCAGCCAAGTCACAGGGTTCTACGAGCAGTACTTC. Its protein product is CASSQVTGFYEQYF.